This T cell receptor (beta chain) was sequenced during a study of shared clonotypes between healthy human individuals. As defined, naive CD8 cells were CD45RO-negative and positively selected for CCR7, with terminally differentiated effector memory CD45RA+ cells excluded. Assay used: immunoSEQ multiplex PCR; TCRdb lists only in-frame clones, some missing. The sample lists hundreds of thousands of clones, nearly 98% seen once, with approximately 0.3% in the top ten. The specimen sequenced was naive CD8+ T cells sorted from blood. This clonotype was sampled from a man aged 25 to 40 in good health.

The CDR3 here is CASRDRGAYGYTF. In nucleotides, the CDR3 is TGTGCCAGCAGGGACAGGGGGGCCTATGGCTACACCTTC. The chain uses TRBV6-1 and TRBJ1-2; 10 bases agree with TRBD1. The length of the CDR3 is 13 residues. The V gene end was trimmed by 6 bases and the J gene end by 4 bases; junction bases not matched to a gene: 2. Germline CDR1 MNHNS, CDR2 SASEGT.